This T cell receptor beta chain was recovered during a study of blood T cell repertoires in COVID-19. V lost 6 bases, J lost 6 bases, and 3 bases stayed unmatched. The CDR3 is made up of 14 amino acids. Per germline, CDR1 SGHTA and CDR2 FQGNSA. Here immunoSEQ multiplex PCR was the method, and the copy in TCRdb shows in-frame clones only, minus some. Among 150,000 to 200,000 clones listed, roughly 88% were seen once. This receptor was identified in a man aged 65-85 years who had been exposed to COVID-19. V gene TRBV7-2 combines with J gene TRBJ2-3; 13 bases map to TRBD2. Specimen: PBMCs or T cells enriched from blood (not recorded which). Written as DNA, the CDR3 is TGTGCCAGCAGGCGGACTAGCGGGAGTGATACGCAGTATTTT. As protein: CASRRTSGSDTQYF. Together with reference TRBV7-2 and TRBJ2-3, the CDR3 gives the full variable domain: GAGVSQSPSNKVTEKGKDVELRCDPISGHTALYWYRQSLGQGLEFLIYFQGNSAPDKSGLPSDRFSAERTGGSVSTLTIQRTQQEDSAVYLCASRRTSGSDTQYFGPGTRLTVL.